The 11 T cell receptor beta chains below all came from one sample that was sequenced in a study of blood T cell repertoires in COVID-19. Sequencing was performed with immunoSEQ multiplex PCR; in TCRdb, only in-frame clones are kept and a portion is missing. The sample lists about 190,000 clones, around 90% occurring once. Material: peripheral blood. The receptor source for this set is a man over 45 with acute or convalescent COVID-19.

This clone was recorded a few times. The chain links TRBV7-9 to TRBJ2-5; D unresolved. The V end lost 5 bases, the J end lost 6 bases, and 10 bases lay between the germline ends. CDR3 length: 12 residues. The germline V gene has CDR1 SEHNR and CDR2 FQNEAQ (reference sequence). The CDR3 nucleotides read TGTGCCAGCAGCAGAGGTCAACAGACCCAGTACTTC. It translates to CASSRGQQTQYF.

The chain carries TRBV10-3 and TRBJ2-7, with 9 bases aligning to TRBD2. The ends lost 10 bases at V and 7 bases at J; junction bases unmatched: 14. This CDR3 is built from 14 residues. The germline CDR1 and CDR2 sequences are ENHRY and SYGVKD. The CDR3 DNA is TGTGCCACCCAGGGGTCGGTTAGCGGGGGTGAGCAGTACGTC. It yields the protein CATQGSVSGGEQYV.

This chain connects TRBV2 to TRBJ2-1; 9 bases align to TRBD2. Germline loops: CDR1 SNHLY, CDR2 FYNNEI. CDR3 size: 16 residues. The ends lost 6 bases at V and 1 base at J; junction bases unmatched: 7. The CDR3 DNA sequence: TGTGCCAGCAGCGACCTGAGCGGGGGGTCCTACAATGAGCAGTTCTTC. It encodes CASSDLSGGSYNEQFF.

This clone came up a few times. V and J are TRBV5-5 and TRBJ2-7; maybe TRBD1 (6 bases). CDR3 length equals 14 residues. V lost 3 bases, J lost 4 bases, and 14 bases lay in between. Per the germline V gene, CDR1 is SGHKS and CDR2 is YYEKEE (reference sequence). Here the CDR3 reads CASSYREVRYEQYF. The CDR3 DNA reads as TGTGCCAGCAGCTACAGGGAAGTAAGGTACGAGCAGTACTTC.

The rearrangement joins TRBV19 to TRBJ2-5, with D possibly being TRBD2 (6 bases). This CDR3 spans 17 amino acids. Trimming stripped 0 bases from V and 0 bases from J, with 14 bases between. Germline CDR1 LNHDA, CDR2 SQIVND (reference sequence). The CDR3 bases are TGTGCCAGTAGTATAGATAGCAGCGGGCCTGACCAAGAGACCCAGTACTTC. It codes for CASSIDSSGPDQETQYF.

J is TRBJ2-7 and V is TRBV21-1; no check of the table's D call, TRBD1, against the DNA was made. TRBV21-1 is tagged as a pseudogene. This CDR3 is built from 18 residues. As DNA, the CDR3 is TGTGCCAGCAGCAAAAGCCCCTGGGACAGGGTGTCCCCCACCGAGCAGTACGTC. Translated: CASSKSPWDRVSPTEQYV.

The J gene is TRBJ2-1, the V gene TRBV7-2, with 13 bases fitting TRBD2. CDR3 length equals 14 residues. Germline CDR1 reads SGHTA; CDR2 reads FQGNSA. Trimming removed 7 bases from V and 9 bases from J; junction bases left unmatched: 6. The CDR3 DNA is TGTGCCAGCACCCTACTAGCGGGGGGGCGTGAGCAGTTCTTC. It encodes CASTLLAGGREQFF.

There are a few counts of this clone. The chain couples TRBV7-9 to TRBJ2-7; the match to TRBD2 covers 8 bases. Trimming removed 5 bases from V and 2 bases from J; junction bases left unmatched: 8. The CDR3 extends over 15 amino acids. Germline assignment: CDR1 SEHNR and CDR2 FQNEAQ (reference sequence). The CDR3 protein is CASSTLAGPPYEQYF. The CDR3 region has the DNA TGTGCCAGCAGCACCCTAGCGGGTCCGCCCTACGAGCAGTACTTC.

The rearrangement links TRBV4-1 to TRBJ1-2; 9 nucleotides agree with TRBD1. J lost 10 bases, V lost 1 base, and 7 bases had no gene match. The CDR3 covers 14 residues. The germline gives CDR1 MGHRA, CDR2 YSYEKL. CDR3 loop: CASSQGLGQGVYTF. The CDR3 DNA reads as TGCGCCAGCAGCCAAGGCCTGGGACAGGGCGTCTACACCTTC.

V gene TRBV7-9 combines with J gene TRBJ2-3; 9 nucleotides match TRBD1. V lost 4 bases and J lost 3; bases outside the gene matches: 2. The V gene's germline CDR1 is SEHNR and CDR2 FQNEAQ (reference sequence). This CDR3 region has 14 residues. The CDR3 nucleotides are TGTGCCAGCAGCTATGGACAGGGGACAGATACGCAGTATTTT. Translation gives CASSYGQGTDTQYF.

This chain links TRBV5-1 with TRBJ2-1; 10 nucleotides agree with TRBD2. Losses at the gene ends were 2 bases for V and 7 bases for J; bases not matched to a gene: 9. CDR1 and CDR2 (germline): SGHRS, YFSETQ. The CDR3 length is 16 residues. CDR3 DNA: TGCGCCAGCAGCTTAGCTAGCGGGAGCCTCGGGAATGAGCAGTTCTTC. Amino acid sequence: CASSLASGSLGNEQFF.